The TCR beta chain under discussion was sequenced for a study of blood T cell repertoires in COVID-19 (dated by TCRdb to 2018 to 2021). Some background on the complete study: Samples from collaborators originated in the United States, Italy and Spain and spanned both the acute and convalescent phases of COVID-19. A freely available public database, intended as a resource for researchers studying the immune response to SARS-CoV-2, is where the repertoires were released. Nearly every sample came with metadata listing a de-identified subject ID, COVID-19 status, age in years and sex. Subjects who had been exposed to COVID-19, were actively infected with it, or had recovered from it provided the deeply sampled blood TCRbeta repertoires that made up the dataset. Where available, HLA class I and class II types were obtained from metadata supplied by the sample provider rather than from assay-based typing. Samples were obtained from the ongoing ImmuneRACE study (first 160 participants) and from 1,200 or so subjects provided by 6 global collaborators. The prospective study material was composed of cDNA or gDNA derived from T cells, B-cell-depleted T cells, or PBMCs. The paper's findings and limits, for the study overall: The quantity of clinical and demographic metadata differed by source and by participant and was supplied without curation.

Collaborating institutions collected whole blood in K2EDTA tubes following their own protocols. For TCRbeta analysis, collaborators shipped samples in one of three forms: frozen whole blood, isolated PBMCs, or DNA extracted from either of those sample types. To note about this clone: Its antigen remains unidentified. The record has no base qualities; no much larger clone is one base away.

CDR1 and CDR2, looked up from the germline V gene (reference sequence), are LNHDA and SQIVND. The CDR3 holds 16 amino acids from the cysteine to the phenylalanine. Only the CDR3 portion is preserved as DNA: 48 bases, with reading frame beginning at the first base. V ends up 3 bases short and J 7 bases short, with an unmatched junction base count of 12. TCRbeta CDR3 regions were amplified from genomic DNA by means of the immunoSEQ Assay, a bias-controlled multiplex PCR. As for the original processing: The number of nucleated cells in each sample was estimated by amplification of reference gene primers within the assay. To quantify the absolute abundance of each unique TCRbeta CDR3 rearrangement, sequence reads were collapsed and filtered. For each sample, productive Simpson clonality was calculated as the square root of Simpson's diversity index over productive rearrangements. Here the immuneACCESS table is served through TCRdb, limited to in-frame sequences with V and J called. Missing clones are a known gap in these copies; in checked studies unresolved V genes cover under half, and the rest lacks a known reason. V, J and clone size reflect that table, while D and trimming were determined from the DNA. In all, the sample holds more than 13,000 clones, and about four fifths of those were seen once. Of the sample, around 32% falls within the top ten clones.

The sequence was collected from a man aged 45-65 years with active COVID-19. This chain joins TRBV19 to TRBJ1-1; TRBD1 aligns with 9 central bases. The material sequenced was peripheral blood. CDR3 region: CASSIVPGQGNGEAFF. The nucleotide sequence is TGTGCCAGTAGTATCGTTCCGGGACAGGGTAATGGTGAAGCTTTCTTT. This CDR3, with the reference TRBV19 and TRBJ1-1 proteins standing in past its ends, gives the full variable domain DGGITQSPKYLFRKEGQNVTLSCEQNLNHDAMYWYRQDPGQGLRLIYYSQIVNDFQKGDIAEGYSVSREKKESFPLTVTSAQKNPTAFYLCASSIVPGQGNGEAFFGQGTRLTVV.